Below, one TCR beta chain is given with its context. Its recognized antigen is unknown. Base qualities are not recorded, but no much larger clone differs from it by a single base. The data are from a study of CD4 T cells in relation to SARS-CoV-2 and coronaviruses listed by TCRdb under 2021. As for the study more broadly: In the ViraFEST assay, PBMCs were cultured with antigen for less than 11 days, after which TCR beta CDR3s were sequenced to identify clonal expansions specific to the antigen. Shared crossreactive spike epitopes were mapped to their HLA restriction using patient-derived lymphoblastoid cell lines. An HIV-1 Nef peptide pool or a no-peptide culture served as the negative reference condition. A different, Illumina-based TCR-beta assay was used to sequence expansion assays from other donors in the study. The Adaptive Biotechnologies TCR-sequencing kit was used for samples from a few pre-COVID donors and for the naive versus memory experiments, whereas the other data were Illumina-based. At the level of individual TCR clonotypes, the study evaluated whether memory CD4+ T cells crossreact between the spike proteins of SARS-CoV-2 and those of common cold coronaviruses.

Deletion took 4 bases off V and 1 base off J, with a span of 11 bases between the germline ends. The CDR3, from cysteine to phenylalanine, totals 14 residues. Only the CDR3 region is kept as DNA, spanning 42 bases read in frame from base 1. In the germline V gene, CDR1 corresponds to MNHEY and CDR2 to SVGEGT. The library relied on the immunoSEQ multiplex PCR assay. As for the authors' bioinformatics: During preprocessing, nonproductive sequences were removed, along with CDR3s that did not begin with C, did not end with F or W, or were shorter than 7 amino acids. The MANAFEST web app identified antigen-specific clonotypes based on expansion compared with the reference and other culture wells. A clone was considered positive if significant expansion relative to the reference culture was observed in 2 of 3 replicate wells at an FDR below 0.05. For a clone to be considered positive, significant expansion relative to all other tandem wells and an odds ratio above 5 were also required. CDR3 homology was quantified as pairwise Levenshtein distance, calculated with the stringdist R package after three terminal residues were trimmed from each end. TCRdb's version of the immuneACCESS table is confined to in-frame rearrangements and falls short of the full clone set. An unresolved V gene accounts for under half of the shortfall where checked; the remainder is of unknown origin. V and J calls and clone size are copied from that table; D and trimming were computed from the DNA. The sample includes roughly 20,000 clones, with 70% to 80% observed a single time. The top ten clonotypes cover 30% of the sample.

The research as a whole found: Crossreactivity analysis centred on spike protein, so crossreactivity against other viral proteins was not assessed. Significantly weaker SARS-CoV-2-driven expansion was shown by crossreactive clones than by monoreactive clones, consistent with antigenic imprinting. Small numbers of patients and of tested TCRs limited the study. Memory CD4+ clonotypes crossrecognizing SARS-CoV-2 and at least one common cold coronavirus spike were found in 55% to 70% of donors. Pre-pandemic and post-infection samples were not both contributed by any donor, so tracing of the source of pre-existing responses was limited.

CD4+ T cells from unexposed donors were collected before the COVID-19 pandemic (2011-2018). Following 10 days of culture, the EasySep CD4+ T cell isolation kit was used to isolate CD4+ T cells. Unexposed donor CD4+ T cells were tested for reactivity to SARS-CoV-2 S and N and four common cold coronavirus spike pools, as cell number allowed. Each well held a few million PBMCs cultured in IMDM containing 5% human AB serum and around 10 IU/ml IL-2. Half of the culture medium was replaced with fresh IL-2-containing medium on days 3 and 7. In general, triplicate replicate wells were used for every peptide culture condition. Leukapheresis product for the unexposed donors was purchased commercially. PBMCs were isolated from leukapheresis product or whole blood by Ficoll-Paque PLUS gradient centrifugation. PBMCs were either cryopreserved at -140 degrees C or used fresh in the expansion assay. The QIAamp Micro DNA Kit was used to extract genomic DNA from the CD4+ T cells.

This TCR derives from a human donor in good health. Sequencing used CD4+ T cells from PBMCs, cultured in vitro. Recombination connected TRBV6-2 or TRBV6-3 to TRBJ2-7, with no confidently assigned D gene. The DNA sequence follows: TGTGCCAGCAGTTCGATGACGGAGTCCTACGAGCAGTACTTC. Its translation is CASSSMTESYEQYF.